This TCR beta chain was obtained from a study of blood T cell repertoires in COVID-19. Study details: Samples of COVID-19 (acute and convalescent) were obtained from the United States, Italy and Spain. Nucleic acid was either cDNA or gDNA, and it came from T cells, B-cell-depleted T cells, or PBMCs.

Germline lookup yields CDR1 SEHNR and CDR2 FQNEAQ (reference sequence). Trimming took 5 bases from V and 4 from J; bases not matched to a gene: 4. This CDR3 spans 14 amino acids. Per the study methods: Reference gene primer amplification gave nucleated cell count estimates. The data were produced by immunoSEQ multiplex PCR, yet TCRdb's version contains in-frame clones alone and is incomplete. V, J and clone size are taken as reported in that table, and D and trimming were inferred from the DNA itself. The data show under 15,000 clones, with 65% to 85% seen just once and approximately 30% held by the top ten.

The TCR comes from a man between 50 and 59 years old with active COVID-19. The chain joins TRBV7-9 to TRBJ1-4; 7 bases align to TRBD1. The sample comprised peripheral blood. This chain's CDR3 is CASSLGQFNEKLFF. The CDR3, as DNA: TGTGCCAGCAGCCTGGGACAGTTTAATGAAAAACTGTTTTTT.